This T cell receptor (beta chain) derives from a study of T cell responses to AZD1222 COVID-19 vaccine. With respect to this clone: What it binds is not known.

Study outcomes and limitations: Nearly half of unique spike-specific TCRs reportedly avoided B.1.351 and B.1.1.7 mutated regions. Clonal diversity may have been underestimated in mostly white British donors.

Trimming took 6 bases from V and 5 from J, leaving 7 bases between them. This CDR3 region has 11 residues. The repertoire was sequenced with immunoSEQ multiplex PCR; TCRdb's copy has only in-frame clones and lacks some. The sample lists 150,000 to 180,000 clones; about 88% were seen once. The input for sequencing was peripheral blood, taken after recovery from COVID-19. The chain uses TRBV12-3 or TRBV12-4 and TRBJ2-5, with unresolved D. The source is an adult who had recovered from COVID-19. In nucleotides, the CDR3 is TGTGCCAGCAGCCAGACGGAGACCCAGTACTTC. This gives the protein CASSQTETQYF.